The TCR beta chain under discussion was sequenced for a study of blood T cells in healthy people across ages. Overall study context: Template switching caught about one barcoded beta molecule for each two T cells.

Findings and limits, study-wide: Naive CD4+ cells and diversity were both higher in long-lived donors than in aged donors.

Around 9.4 milliliters was the volume of peripheral blood drawn from each donor. A J-beta primer mix and a sample-barcoded 5' primer were used in a second PCR of roughly 6 to 11 cycles. A template-switch adaptor that had 12 random nucleotides put a tag on each cDNA molecule. TCRdb reprocessed the 5' RACE reads via MiXCR and lists one record per CDR3 protein. This table holds some 1,800,000 distinct CDR3 sequences, around 40% found once. As regards this clonotype: The antigen is undetermined.

This CDR3 has 20 residues. The rearrangement joins TRBV21-1 to TRBJ2-6; the table's D call of TRBD1 was not tested on the DNA. TRBV21-1 is noted as a pseudogene. The sequenced sample was blood. This TCR was recovered from a human donor in good health. The CDR3 spells CASSKYGWDSPSSGANVLTF. Here the CDR3 DNA reads TGTGCCAGCAGCAAATACGGGTGGGACAGCCCCTCCTCTGGGGCCAACGTCCTGACTTTC.